This T cell receptor (beta chain) was recovered during a study of blood T cell repertoires in COVID-19. This table comes from immunoSEQ multiplex PCR, and its TCRdb copy is limited to in-frame clones, with some not included. The table has some 270,000 clones, 84% seen once. Germline loops: CDR1 KGHSH, CDR2 LQKENI. This CDR3 region has 17 residues. V lost 3 bases and J 0 bases, leaving 15 bases between the germline ends. What was sequenced was PBMCs or T cells enriched from blood (not recorded which). The J gene is TRBJ2-4, the V gene TRBV18; no clear D gene. The clonotype was recovered from a man between 50 and 59 years old who had recovered from COVID-19. The CDR3 DNA follows: TGTGCCAGCTCACCGACCACCACGCGGCTAGCCAAAAACATTCAGTACTTC. Its protein product is CASSPTTTRLAKNIQYF.